This record concerns one TCR beta chain sequence. What this receptor recognizes is not known. Per-base qualities were not stored, and no clone one base away is much larger. This entry belongs to a study of blood T cell repertoires in COVID-19 (dated by TCRdb to about 2020). Study-level background: Collaborator samples came from the United States, Italy and Spain and covered acute and convalescent phases of COVID-19. The prospective study material was composed of cDNA or gDNA derived from T cells, B-cell-depleted T cells, or PBMCs. The dataset comprised deeply sampled blood TCRbeta repertoires from subjects exposed to, actively infected with, or recovered from COVID-19. A freely available public database, intended as a resource for researchers studying the immune response to SARS-CoV-2, is where the repertoires were released. Samples came from the ongoing ImmuneRACE study (first 160 participants) plus 1,254 subjects from 6 global collaborators. A de-identified subject ID, COVID-19 status, age in years and sex were almost always included in the sample metadata. HLA class I and class II types, where available, came from metadata supplied by the sample provider rather than from assay-based typing. General study outcomes and caveats: Clinical and demographic metadata were provided uncurated, with the amount varying by source and participant.

Whole blood was collected in K2EDTA tubes by collaborating institutions according to the institutions' own protocols. For TCRbeta analysis, collaborators shipped samples as frozen whole blood, isolated PBMCs, or DNA extracted from either of those sample types. V is clipped by 3 bases and J by 11 bases, and the sequence between their germline boundaries is 13 bases long. The CDR3 holds 12 amino acids from the cysteine to the phenylalanine. The read is trimmed to its CDR3 DNA, 36 bases read in frame from base 1. Reading the germline V gene gives CDR1 SGHNT and CDR2 YENEEA. TCRbeta CDR3 regions were amplified from genomic DNA by means of the immunoSEQ Assay, a bias-controlled multiplex PCR. The study's processing was this. Nucleated cell counts per sample were estimated from amplification of reference gene primers within the assay. To quantify the absolute abundance of each unique TCRbeta CDR3 rearrangement, sequence reads were collapsed and filtered. For each sample, productive Simpson clonality was calculated by taking the square root of Simpson's diversity index across productive rearrangements. This immuneACCESS table, as held by TCRdb, lists in-frame sequences with V and J called but not all clones. Of the missing ones, under half trace to an unresolved V gene in checked studies; the others have no known cause. The V and J calls and clone size were taken over from that table, and D and trimming were inferred from the DNA. The table for this sample lists approximately 41,000 clones; 88% of them were counted only once. The ten largest clones add up to roughly 5% of the sample.

This sequence was found in a human donor in a cohort sampled during active COVID-19. The chain is made from TRBV11-3 and TRBJ1-1, with no D gene named confidently. Sequencing used peripheral blood. The CDR3 has the sequence CASSFHPGNAFF. At the DNA level, the sequence is TGTGCCAGCAGCTTTCATCCCGGGAACGCTTTCTTT.